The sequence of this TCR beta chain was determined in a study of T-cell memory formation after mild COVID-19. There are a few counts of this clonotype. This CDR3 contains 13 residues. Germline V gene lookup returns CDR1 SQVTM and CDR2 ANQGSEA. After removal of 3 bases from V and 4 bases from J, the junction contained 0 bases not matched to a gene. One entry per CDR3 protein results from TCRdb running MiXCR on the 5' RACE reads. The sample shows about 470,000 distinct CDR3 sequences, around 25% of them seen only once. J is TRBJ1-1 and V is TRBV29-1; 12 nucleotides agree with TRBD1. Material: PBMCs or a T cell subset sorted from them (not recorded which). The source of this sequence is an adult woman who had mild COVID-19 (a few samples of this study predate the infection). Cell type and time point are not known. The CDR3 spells CSVEGQGATEAFF. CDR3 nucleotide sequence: TGCAGCGTTGAGGGACAGGGGGCCACTGAAGCTTTCTTT. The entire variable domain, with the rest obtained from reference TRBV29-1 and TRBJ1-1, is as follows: SAVISQKPSRDICQRGTSLTIQCQVDSQVTMMFWYRQQPGQSLTLIATANQGSEATYESGFVIDKFPISRPNLTFSTLTVSNMSPEDSSIYLCSVEGQGATEAFFGQGTRLTVV.